This T cell receptor beta chain was observed in a study of blood T cell repertoires in COVID-19. About the research overall: The origin of the acute and convalescent COVID-19 samples was the United States, Italy and Spain. PBMCs, B-cell-depleted T cells, or T cells were the source of the cDNA or gDNA that made up the material.

In the original analysis: Reference gene primers were amplified, and this amplification served to estimate nucleated cell counts. The repertoire was sequenced with immunoSEQ multiplex PCR; TCRdb's copy has only in-frame clones and lacks some. The V and J calls and clone size are taken from that table; D and trimming were inferred from the DNA. The sample records over 55,000 clones, about 80% being singletons. V trimming: 7 bases; J trimming: 3 bases; junction bases outside the gene matches: 10. CDR3 length: 16 residues. The germline V gene has CDR1 SGHRS and CDR2 YFSETQ. Followed longitudinally, the Seattle patients had been enrolled during active infection.

The sequence was collected from an elderly man with COVID-19, enrolled during active disease. The specimen sequenced was peripheral blood. The chain couples TRBV5-1 to TRBJ2-1; TRBD2 matches 10 bases. CDR3 nucleotides: TGCGCCAGCGCCCCGACTAGCGGGCTCGGCTACAATGAGCAGTTCTTC. Protein sequence: CASAPTSGLGYNEQFF. The full variable domain, in which reference TRBV5-1 and TRBJ2-1 provide the parts outside the CDR3, is KAGVTQTPRYLIKTRGQQVTLSCSPISGHRSVSWYQQTPGQGLQFLFEYFSETQRNKGNFPGRFSGRQFSNSRSEMNVSTLELGDSALYLCASAPTSGLGYNEQFFGPGTRLTVL.